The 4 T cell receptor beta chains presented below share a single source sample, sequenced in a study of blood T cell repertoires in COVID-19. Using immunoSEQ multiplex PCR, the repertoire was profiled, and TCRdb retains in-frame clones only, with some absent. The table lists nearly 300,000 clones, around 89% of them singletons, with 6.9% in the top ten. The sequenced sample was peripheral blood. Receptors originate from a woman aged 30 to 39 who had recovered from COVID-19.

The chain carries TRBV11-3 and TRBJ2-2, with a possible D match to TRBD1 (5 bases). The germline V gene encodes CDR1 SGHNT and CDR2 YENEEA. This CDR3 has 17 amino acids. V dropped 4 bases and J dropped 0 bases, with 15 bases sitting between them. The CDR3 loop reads CASSSPTGAANTGELFF. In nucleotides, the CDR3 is TGTGCCAGCAGCTCCCCCACTGGGGCTGCGAACACCGGGGAGCTGTTTTTT.

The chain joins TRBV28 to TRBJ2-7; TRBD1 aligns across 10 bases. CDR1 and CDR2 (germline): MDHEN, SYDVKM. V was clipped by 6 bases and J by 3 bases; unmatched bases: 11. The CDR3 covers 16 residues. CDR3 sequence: CASSGTGVPGSYEQYF. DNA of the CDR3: TGTGCCAGCAGCGGGACAGGGGTCCCTGGTAGCTACGAGCAGTACTTC.

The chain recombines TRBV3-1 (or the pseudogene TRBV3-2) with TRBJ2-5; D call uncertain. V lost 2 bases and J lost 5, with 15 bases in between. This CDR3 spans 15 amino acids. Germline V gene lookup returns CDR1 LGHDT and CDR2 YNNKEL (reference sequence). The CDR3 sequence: CASSQNSVVRETQYF. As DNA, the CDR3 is TGTGCCAGCAGCCAAAATTCCGTAGTACGGGAGACCCAGTACTTC.

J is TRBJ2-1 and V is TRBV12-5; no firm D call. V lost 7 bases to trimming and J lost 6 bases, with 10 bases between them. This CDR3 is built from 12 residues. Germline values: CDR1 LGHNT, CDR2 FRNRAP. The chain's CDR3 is CASALGGNEQFF. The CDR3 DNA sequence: TGTGCTAGTGCCCTAGGTGGCAATGAGCAGTTCTTC.